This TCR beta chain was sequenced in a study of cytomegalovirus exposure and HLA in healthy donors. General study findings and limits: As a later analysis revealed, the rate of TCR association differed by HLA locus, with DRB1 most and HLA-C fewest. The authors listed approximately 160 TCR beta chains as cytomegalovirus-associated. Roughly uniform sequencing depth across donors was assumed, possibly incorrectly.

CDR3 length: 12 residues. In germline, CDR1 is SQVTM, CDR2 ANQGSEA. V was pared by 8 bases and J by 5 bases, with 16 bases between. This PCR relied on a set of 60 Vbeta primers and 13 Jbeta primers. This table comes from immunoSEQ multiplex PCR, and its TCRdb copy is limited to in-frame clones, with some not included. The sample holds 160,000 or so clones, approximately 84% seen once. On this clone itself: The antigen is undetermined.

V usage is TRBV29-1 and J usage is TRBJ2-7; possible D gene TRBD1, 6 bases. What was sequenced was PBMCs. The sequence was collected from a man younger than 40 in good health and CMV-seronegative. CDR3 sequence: CSFRRDTHEQYF. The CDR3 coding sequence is TGCAGCTTTCGCCGGGACACTCACGAGCAGTACTTC.